This record concerns one T cell receptor (beta chain) sequence. As yet, its antigen is unknown. The CDR3 spans 15 residues. Trimming removed 0 bases at V and 6 bases at J, with 16 bases between. The V gene's germline CDR1 is SGHNT and CDR2 YYREEE (reference sequence). The method was immunoSEQ multiplex PCR; TCRdb's version includes in-frame clones alone and lacks a portion of them. The data contain under 95,000 clones, 86% of them singletons. The sample belongs to a study of OX40 agonist ivuxolimab in advanced cancers. Background on the study: Patients with prior anti-PD-1, anti-PD-L1 or anti-CTLA-4 therapy were eligible; 40% had some. Study-level points and caveats: Those patients achieving a partial response at 0.1-3.0 mg/kg showed among the lowest clonal expansion. CD4+ and CD8+ T cells in blood underwent clonal expansion by week 6 at 0.1 to 3.0 mg/kg.

The sequence was collected from an adult with an advanced solid tumor such as melanoma, head and neck, liver or kidney cancer. The sample consisted of CD4+ or CD8+ T cells sorted from blood, taken in a trial of the OX40 agonist ivuxolimab. V and J are TRBV5-4 and TRBJ2-7; D may be TRBD2 (6 bases). In nucleotides, the CDR3 is TGTGCCAGCAGCTTGGAGGGGACTCTGAGGTTCGAGCAGTACTTC. Its translation: CASSLEGTLRFEQYF.